The 9 T cell receptor beta chains below were found in one sample sequenced in a study of blood T cell repertoires in COVID-19. The table came from immunoSEQ multiplex PCR; TCRdb's copy has only in-frame clones and leaves some out. The table includes tens of thousands of clones, under 90% detected once. The sequenced sample consisted of peripheral blood. The receptors derive from a human donor in a cohort sampled during active COVID-19.

This rearrangement joins TRBV5-5 to TRBJ2-2, with 8 bases fitting TRBD2. The CDR3 has 16 residues. Germline V gene data show CDR1 as SGHKS and CDR2 as YYEKEE (reference sequence). V shed 2 bases and J 3 bases; nucleotides not matched to a gene: 6. The CDR3 loop reads CASSFAAGVYTGELFF. CDR3 DNA sequence: TGTGCCAGCAGCTTTGCAGCGGGAGTTTACACCGGGGAGCTGTTTTTT.

This sequence joins TRBV11-1 and TRBJ2-3; no reliable D call. The germline V gene encodes CDR1 SGHAT and CDR2 FQDESV (reference sequence). CDR3 length equals 15 residues. V dropped 5 bases and J dropped 4 bases, with 16 bases sitting between them. The CDR3 is CASSLTDFHPDTQYF. In DNA, the CDR3 is TGTGCCAGCAGCCTAACCGACTTCCACCCAGATACGCAGTATTTT.

The chain has TRBV28 and TRBJ2-1, with TRBD2 matching 13 bases. The CDR3 is 17 amino acids. The V gene end was trimmed by 0 bases and the J gene end by 10 bases; junction bases not matched to a gene: 9. Germline CDR1 MDHEN, CDR2 SYDVKM. CDR3 coding DNA: TGTGCCAGCAGTTTATGGGAACTAGCGGGAGGGCCGGGAGAGCAGTTCTTC. Translated, it gives CASSLWELAGGPGEQFF.

This chain links TRBV19 with TRBJ1-1, with D possibly TRBD1 on 6 matching bases. The CDR3 runs to 18 residues. Trimming left V 3 bases short and J 0 bases short, with 20 bases between. Looked up from germline, CDR1 is LNHDA and CDR2 is SQIVND (reference sequence). CDR3 in amino acids: CASSITAGGRDMNTEAFF. DNA of the CDR3: TGTGCCAGTAGTATCACGGCGGGTGGCAGGGACATGAACACTGAAGCTTTCTTT.

CDR3 nucleotides: TGTGCCAGCAGTGGCAGGGGACAATATAACTATGGCTACACCTTC. It translates to CASSGRGQYNYGYTF. The J gene is TRBJ1-2, the V gene TRBV27; TRBD1 might be the D (6 bases). The V gene's germline CDR1 is MNHEY and CDR2 SMNVEV (reference sequence). V lost 5 bases, J lost 1 base, and 14 bases lay in between. This CDR3 has 15 amino acids.

This clone has more than one count but fewer than ten. CDR3 DNA sequence: TGTGCCAGCAGCTCGACAGGGCTCTATGGCTACACCTTC. Translating it yields CASSSTGLYGYTF. The J gene is TRBJ1-2, the V gene TRBV5-4; 7 nucleotides match TRBD1. The germline V gene has CDR1 SGHNT and CDR2 YYREEE (reference sequence). The V segment lost 3 bases and the J segment 4 bases; nucleotides outside the gene matches: 3. The CDR3 covers 13 residues.

V gene TRBV6-6 combines with J gene TRBJ2-5, with TRBD2 identical over 7 bases. Germline values: CDR1 MNHNY, CDR2 SVGAGI (reference sequence). The CDR3 extends over 16 amino acids. J was trimmed by 2 bases and V by 0 bases; bases with no gene match: 6. DNA of the CDR3: TGTGCCAGCAGTTACTCCAGGACTAGTGGGCAAGAGACCCAGTACTTC. It is translated as CASSYSRTSGQETQYF.

This chain uses TRBV5-4 with TRBJ2-1; 9 bases map to TRBD1. The trim removed 3 bases at V and 3 bases at J, leaving 4 bases unmatched. The CDR3 consists of 15 residues. Looked up from germline, CDR1 is SGHNT and CDR2 is YYREEE (reference sequence). The CDR3 nucleotides read TGTGCCAGCAGCTCCCGGGACAGGGTCTACAATGAGCAGTTCTTC. It encodes CASSSRDRVYNEQFF. Full variable domain (rest looked up from reference TRBV5-4 and TRBJ2-1): ETGVTQSPTHLIKTRGQQVTLRCSSQSGHNTVSWYQQALGQGPQFIFQYYREEENGRGNFPPRFSGLQFPNYSSELNVNALELDDSALYLCASSSRDRVYNEQFFGPGTRLTVL.

The V call is TRBV25-1, the J call TRBJ2-7; TRBD2 aligns across 9 bases. V lost 2 bases and J lost 3; bases outside the gene matches: 5. The CDR3 runs 15 residues. Germline V CDR1 and CDR2: MGHDK, SYGVNS. CDR3: CASSEGAGGLYEQYF. The CDR3 DNA reads as TGTGCCAGCAGTGAAGGAGCGGGGGGACTCTACGAGCAGTACTTC.